This TCR beta chain emerged from a study of graft-versus-host responses after intestinal transplantation. Study in general: Anti-thymocyte globulin induction was given to all recipients, followed by tacrolimus and steroids for roughly three years. Study-wide findings and caveats: There were GvH clones found in recipient marrow, and some of them appeared first in ileum or blood. Circulating GvH clones peaking coincided with falling HvG clones soon after transplant. Within allografts, high graft-versus-host to host-versus-graft clonal ratios were seen among patients with graft-donor T cell macrochimerism.

Clones were read by immunoSEQ multiplex PCR, and TCRdb kept only the in-frame ones, dropping some. The repertoire holds about 9,800 clones, more than 75% seen once, with approximately 2.3% in the top ten. About this clone: Antigen: not known.

This clonotype was sampled from a human patient who received an intestinal transplant, so some T cells may come from the graft donor. The sequenced sample was PBMCs, obtained roughly 42 days after intestinal transplant.

The CDR3 protein is CASSQAPGVPGLGTEAFF. The CDR3 DNA reads TGTGCCAGCAGCCAGGCGCCAGGGGTCCCGGGGCTGGGCACTGAAGCTTTCTTT. This chain uses TRBV14 with TRBJ1-1; tentative D call: TRBD1 (6 bases). In germline, CDR1 is SGHDN, CDR2 FVKESK. V dropped 3 bases and J dropped 4 bases, with 24 bases sitting between them. This CDR3 region has 18 residues.